The T cell receptor beta chain described here comes from a study of chemoradiotherapy in HPV16-positive cancers. Between the trimmed V and J ends, which lost 3 bases and 6 bases, there was a span of 9 bases. The CDR3 contains 13 residues. Concerning this clone itself: Its antigen remains unknown.

Generated by immunoSEQ multiplex PCR, the TCRdb table keeps only in-frame clones and is missing some. The sample gives about 68,000 clones, around nine tenths of which show up once; 4.2% is in the top ten. Study-level points and caveats: Only a couple of HPV16-positive patients supplied the functional HPV-specificity definition. Candidate HPV-specific clones and E7-related TCR motifs grew in tumor during treatment.

The material sequenced was blood, taken from a patient who underwent chemoradiotherapy. The chain has TRBV23-1 and TRBJ2-1; possibly TRBD2 for D (5 bases). TRBV23-1 is labeled an ORF, and its function is uncertain. This clonotype was obtained from a human donor with HPV-associated anogenital cancer. CDR3 coding DNA: TGCGCCAGCAGTCACAGGACTCTCAATGAGCAGTTCTTC. Translating gives CASSHRTLNEQFF.